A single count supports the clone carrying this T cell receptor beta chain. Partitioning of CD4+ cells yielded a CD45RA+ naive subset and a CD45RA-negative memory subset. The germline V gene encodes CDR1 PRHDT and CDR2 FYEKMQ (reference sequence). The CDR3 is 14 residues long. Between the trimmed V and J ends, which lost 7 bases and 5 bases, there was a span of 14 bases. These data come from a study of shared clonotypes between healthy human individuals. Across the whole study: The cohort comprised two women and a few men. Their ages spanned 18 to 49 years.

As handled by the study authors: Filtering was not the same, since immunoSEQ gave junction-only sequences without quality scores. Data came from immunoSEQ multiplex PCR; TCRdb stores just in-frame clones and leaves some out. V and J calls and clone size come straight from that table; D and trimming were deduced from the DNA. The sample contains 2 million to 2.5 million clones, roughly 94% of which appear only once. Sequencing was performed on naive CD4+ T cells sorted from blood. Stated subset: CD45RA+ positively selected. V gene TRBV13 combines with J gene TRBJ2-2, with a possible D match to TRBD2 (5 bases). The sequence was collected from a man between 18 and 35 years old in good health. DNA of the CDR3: TGTGCCAGCAAGGACGGATCGGGGACCGGGGAGCTGTTTTTT. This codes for CASKDGSGTGELFF.